These 11 T cell receptor beta chains originate from one sample sequenced in a study of cytomegalovirus exposure and HLA in healthy donors. This PCR relied on a set of 60 Vbeta primers and 13 Jbeta primers. Libraries were prepared by immunoSEQ multiplex PCR; TCRdb keeps only in-frame clonotypes and omits some of them. The sample contains nearly 200,000 clones, 75% to 90% of which appear only once. Sequencing was done on a sample of PBMCs. The receptor set was obtained from a woman between 50 and 59 years old in good health and CMV-seropositive.

The sample holds a few counts of this clone. The gene calls are TRBV7-2 and TRBJ2-1; 7 bases map to TRBD2. The V gene's germline CDR1 is SGHTA and CDR2 FQGNSA. V lost 1 base to trimming and J lost 7 bases; unmatched junction nucleotides: 4. CDR3 length: 14 residues. The CDR3 here is CASSLEGLDNEQFF. The CDR3 DNA reads TGTGCCAGCAGCTTAGAAGGACTAGATAATGAGCAGTTCTTC. Full variable domain (missing parts from reference TRBV7-2 and TRBJ2-1): GAGVSQSPSNKVTEKGKDVELRCDPISGHTALYWYRQSLGQGLEFLIYFQGNSAPDKSGLPSDRFSAERTGGSVSTLTIQRTQQEDSAVYLCASSLEGLDNEQFFGPGTRLTVL.

This clone was seen a single time. Its ends do not fully match the called genes, so a read error is possible. The chain employs TRBV5-1 and TRBJ2-6; D may be TRBD1 (5 bases). Germline CDR1 SGHRS, CDR2 YFSETQ. This CDR3 has 17 amino acids. DNA of the CDR3: TGCGCCAGCAGATTACGTCCAGATACCTCTGGGGCCAACGGCCTGACTTTC. This translates into CASRLRPDTSGANGLTF. Based on the CDR3 plus reference TRBV5-1 and TRBJ2-6, the full variable domain is KAGVTQTPRYLIKTRGQQVTLSCSPISGHRSVSWYQQTPGQGLQFLFEYFSETQRNKGNFPGRFSGRQFSNSRSEMNVSTLELGDSALYLCASRLRPDTSGANGLTFGAGSRLTVL.

The chain links TRBV27 to TRBJ2-7, with 13 nucleotides matching TRBD2. Losses at the gene ends were 5 bases for V and 3 bases for J; bases not matched to a gene: 4. This CDR3 is 15 amino acids long. Per germline, CDR1 MNHEY and CDR2 SMNVEV (reference sequence). The CDR3 sequence is CASSTTSGGYYEQYF. CDR3 nucleotides: TGTGCCAGCAGTACGACTAGCGGGGGGTACTACGAGCAGTACTTC.

Comments on this clone: The junction departs from germline at one end; a sequencing error may be responsible. The chain uses TRBV5-4 and TRBJ1-2; D perhaps matches TRBD1 (5 bases). The CDR3 loop spans 14 amino acids. Germline V lookup: CDR1 SGHNT, CDR2 YYREEE (reference sequence). CDR3 nucleotides: TGTGCCAGCAGCTTGGGGCAGGGTGAAAATGGTTACACCTTC. It specifies CASSLGQGENGYTF.

V is TRBV7-8 and J is TRBJ2-3; a possible D gene is TRBD2 (6 bases). The V and J ends lost 5 bases and 6 bases respectively, with 15 bases between them. The germline gives CDR1 SGHVS, CDR2 FQNEAQ. The CDR3 extends over 14 amino acids. CDR3 sequence: CASSPRTIEDTQYF. DNA of the CDR3: TGTGCCAGCAGCCCCCGGACTATCGAGGATACGCAGTATTTT.

A note on this clone: Other nucleotide sequences in the sample specify the same CDR3. V is TRBV5-1 and J is TRBJ1-2, with TRBD1 matching over 10 bases. The CDR3 has 13 residues. Trimming at V came to 4 bases and at J to 7 bases, leaving 4 bases not matched to a gene. Germline-derived CDR1 and CDR2 are SGHRS and YFSETQ. The CDR3 DNA reads TGCGCCAGCAGCCCCGGACAGGGGGTTGGCTACACCTTC. Amino acids: CASSPGQGVGYTF.

This clone was detected once. The chain employs TRBV4-2 and TRBJ2-2, with 12 positions matching TRBD2. The germline gives CDR1 LGHNA, CDR2 YNFKEQ. The CDR3 loop spans 16 amino acids. The trim removed 1 base at V and 4 bases at J, leaving 1 base unmatched. The CDR3 nucleotides are TGTGCCAGCAGCCAAGGGACTAGCGGGATCACCGGGGAGCTGTTTTTT. This codes for CASSQGTSGITGELFF.

This clone was picked up one time. The junction does not match germline at one end; this may be a read error. The V gene is TRBV7-9, the J gene TRBJ2-7; TRBD2 aligns across 7 bases. The CDR3 spans 16 residues. Germline loops: CDR1 SEHNR, CDR2 FQNEAQ (reference sequence). CDR3 in DNA: TGTTCCAGCAGCCTCCTTGTGGGAGGGCCATCTGACGAGCAGTACTTC. Amino acids: CSSSLLVGGPSDEQYF.

This clone was detected a few times. This chain joins TRBV5-1 and TRBJ2-7, with D maybe TRBD2 (7 bases). Between the trimmed V and J ends, which lost 3 bases and 3 bases, there was a span of 13 bases. The CDR3 runs to 14 residues. CDR1 SGHRS and CDR2 YFSETQ come from the germline V gene. The CDR3 loop reads CASSWGGSDYEQYF. CDR3 DNA: TGCGCCAGCAGCTGGGGGGGCTCCGACTACGAGCAGTACTTC.

In the case of this clone: An end of the junction does not agree with germline; a read error may underlie this. V and J are TRBV7-9 and TRBJ2-7, with D possibly matching TRBD1 (6 bases). The CDR3 totals 14 residues. CDR1 and CDR2 from the germline V gene are SEHNR and FQNEAQ (reference sequence). The CDR3: CSSSTMSGVREQYF. In DNA form, the CDR3 reads TGTTCCAGCAGCACTATGTCAGGGGTTCGCGAGCAGTACTTC. The full variable domain, rest sourced from reference TRBV7-9 and TRBJ2-7, is DTGVSQNPRHKITKRGQNVTFRCDPISEHNRLYWYRQTLGQGPEFLTYFQNEAQLEKSRLLSDRFSAERPKGSFSTLEIQRTEQGDSAMYLCSSSTMSGVREQYFGPGTRLTVT.

The chain employs TRBV5-1 and TRBJ2-7, with TRBD2 identical over 10 bases. J lost 3 bases, V lost 8 bases, and 14 bases had no gene match. Germline CDR1 reads SGHRS; CDR2 reads YFSETQ. There are 16 residues in the CDR3. CDR3 in amino acids: CARAYLIAGGVYEQYF. CDR3 bases: TGCGCCAGGGCCTACCTCATAGCGGGGGGTGTCTACGAGCAGTACTTC. Looking up the rest from reference TRBV5-1 and TRBJ2-7 gives the full variable domain: KAGVTQTPRYLIKTRGQQVTLSCSPISGHRSVSWYQQTPGQGLQFLFEYFSETQRNKGNFPGRFSGRQFSNSRSEMNVSTLELGDSALYLCARAYLIAGGVYEQYFGPGTRLTVT.